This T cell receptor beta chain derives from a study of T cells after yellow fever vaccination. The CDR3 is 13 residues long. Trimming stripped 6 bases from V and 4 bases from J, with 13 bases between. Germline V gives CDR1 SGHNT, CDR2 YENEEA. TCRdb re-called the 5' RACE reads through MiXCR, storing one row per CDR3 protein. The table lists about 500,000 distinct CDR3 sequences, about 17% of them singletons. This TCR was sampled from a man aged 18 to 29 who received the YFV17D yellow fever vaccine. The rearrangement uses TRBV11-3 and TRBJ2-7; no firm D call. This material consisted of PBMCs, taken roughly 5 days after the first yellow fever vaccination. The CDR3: CASSTPPVYEQYF. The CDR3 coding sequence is TGTGCCAGCAGTACCCCGCCAGTTTACGAGCAGTACTTC.